This T cell receptor (beta chain) was obtained from a study of blood T cell repertoires in COVID-19. Whole-study context: The study drew acute and convalescent COVID-19 samples from the United States, Italy and Spain.

In the original processing: Estimates of nucleated cell counts were drawn from the amplification of reference gene primers. Here immunoSEQ multiplex PCR was the method, and the copy in TCRdb shows in-frame clones only, minus some. Clonal size and the V and J genes are those of that table, whereas D and trimming came from the DNA. This table has approximately 480,000 clones, 89% appearing once. Patients at the Seattle site were enrolled during active infection and followed longitudinally. V lost 2 bases to trimming and J lost 5 bases, with 6 bases between them. Germline-derived CDR1 and CDR2 are LGHNA and YNFKEQ. The CDR3 runs to 13 residues.

The TCR originated in a man in his late teens or twenties with COVID-19, enrolled during active disease. The chain employs TRBV4-2 and TRBJ2-2; D gene unclear. The specimen sequenced was peripheral blood. CDR3 DNA: TGTGCCAGCAGCCAACCATCAACCGGGGAGCTGTTTTTT. It is translated as CASSQPSTGELFF.